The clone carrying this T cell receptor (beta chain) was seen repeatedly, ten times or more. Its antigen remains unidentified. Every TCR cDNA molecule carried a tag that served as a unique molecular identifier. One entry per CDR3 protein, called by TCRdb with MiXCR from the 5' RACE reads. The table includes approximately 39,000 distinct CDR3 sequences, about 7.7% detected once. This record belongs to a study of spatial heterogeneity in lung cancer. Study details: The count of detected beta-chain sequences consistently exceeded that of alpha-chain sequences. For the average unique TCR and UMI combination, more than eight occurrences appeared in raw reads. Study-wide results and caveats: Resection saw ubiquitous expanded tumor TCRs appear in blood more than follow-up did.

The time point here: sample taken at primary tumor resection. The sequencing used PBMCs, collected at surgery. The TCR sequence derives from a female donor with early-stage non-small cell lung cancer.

The CDR3, as DNA: TGTGCCACCAGTAATACCGGGACAGGGGGAAATGAGCAGTTCTTC. It yields the protein CATSNTGTGGNEQFF. The chain has TRBV24-1 and TRBJ2-1; 11 bases are a match to TRBD1. The length of the CDR3 is 15 residues. The V and J ends lost 6 bases and 7 bases, in that order; junction bases with no gene match: 7. CDR1 and CDR2 from the germline V gene are KGHDR and SFDVKD.